A selection of T cell receptor beta chains follows, all from one sample in a study of T cells after yellow fever vaccination. TCRdb reprocessed the 5' RACE reads via MiXCR and lists one record per CDR3 protein. This sample has 500,000 to 650,000 distinct CDR3 sequences, with approximately 13% found just once. This sample comprised PBMCs, obtained on the day of the yellow fever booster vaccination. The receptor source for this set is a man younger than 45 who received the YFV17D yellow fever vaccine. CDR3s include the opening cysteine and the closing phenylalanine or tryptophan. Each record gives: D gene, J gene, V gene, clone size, CDR3 protein, CDR3 DNA. D genes are given only for firm matches. Not every row has a clone size; where given, it reads once, few, many or a size class.

D gene: TRBD2
J gene: TRBJ2-1
V gene: TRBV9
clone size: few
CDR3 protein: CASSGSGSQSYNEQFF
CDR3 DNA: TGTGCCAGCAGCGGTAGCGGGAGCCAGTCCTACAATGAGCAGTTCTTC

D gene: -
J gene: TRBJ1-1
V gene: TRBV6-2/TRBV6-3
clone size: -
CDR3 protein: CASSPPRRDTTEAFF
CDR3 DNA: TGTGCCAGCAGCCCCCCGAGAAGGGACACCACTGAAGCTTTCTTT

D gene: -
J gene: TRBJ2-1
V gene: TRBV2
clone size: -
CDR3 protein: CASSAPVNYNEQFF
CDR3 DNA: TGTGCCAGCAGTGCCCCCGTGAACTACAATGAGCAGTTCTTC

D gene: -
J gene: TRBJ2-2
V gene: TRBV7-8
clone size: few
CDR3 protein: CASSPWTDTGELFF
CDR3 DNA: TGTGCCAGCAGCCCCTGGACGGACACCGGGGAGCTGTTTTTT

D gene: TRBD1
J gene: TRBJ2-1
V gene: TRBV10-3
clone size: few
CDR3 protein: CAISAQGVSYNEQFF
CDR3 DNA: TGTGCCATCAGTGCTCAGGGGGTTTCCTACAATGAGCAGTTCTTC

D gene: -
J gene: TRBJ2-3
V gene: TRBV7-2
clone size: -
CDR3 protein: CASRFLSGYTDTQYF
CDR3 DNA: TGTGCCAGCAGGTTCCTGAGCGGATACACAGATACGCAGTATTTT

D gene: -
J gene: TRBJ2-1
V gene: TRBV20-1
clone size: -
CDR3 protein: CSAARLVYNEQFF
CDR3 DNA: TGCAGTGCTGCCCGCCTAGTCTACAATGAGCAGTTCTTC

D gene: -
J gene: TRBJ2-7
V gene: TRBV27
clone size: -
CDR3 protein: CASSADPGDEQYF
CDR3 DNA: TGTGCCAGCAGTGCCGACCCAGGGGACGAGCAGTACTTC

D gene: TRBD2
J gene: TRBJ2-3
V gene: TRBV10-3
clone size: -
CDR3 protein: CAISLLAGEGSDTQYF
CDR3 DNA: TGTGCCATCAGCCTACTAGCGGGAGAGGGGTCAGATACGCAGTATTTT

D gene: -
J gene: TRBJ2-5
V gene: TRBV5-1
clone size: few
CDR3 protein: CASSLFEGRAETQYF
CDR3 DNA: TGCGCCAGCAGCTTGTTCGAGGGCAGGGCGGAGACCCAGTACTTC

D gene: -
J gene: TRBJ1-1
V gene: TRBV20-1
clone size: few
CDR3 protein: CSATQGHTEAFF
CDR3 DNA: TGCAGTGCTACGCAGGGTCACACTGAAGCTTTCTTT

D gene: -
J gene: TRBJ2-1
V gene: TRBV7-2
clone size: few
CDR3 protein: CASTLTPMVVEQFF
CDR3 DNA: TGTGCCAGCACCCTCACCCCAATGGTGGTTGAGCAGTTCTTC

D gene: -
J gene: TRBJ2-6
V gene: TRBV5-4
clone size: once
CDR3 protein: CASSLGLAMGSGANVLTF
CDR3 DNA: TGTGCCAGCAGCTTGGGGCTAGCGATGGGCTCTGGGGCCAACGTCCTGACTTTC

D gene: -
J gene: TRBJ2-3
V gene: TRBV6-5
clone size: many
CDR3 protein: CASSPAASSADTQYF
CDR3 DNA: TGTGCCAGCAGCCCCGCTGCATCATCTGCAGATACGCAGTATTTT

D gene: -
J gene: TRBJ2-1
V gene: TRBV7-2
clone size: -
CDR3 protein: CASSVFGTNNEQFF
CDR3 DNA: TGTGCCAGCAGCGTCTTCGGGACAAACAATGAGCAGTTCTTC

D gene: TRBD2
J gene: TRBJ2-7
V gene: TRBV11-2
clone size: -
CDR3 protein: CASVRGSGRINSYEQYF
CDR3 DNA: TGTGCCAGCGTACGGGGTAGCGGGAGGATCAACTCCTACGAGCAGTACTTC

D gene: -
J gene: TRBJ2-7
V gene: TRBV5-1
clone size: -
CDR3 protein: CASSLSWRGLHEQYF
CDR3 DNA: TGCGCCAGCAGCTTGTCGTGGCGGGGCCTCCACGAGCAGTACTTC

D gene: -
J gene: TRBJ2-6
V gene: TRBV14
clone size: -
CDR3 protein: CASSPRASSGANVLTF
CDR3 DNA: TGTGCCAGCAGCCCCCGGGCAAGCAGTGGGGCCAACGTCCTGACTTTC

D gene: TRBD1
J gene: TRBJ2-7
V gene: TRBV7-2
clone size: few
CDR3 protein: CASSTTGDHEQYF
CDR3 DNA: TGTGCCAGCAGCACGACAGGGGACCACGAGCAGTACTTC

D gene: -
J gene: TRBJ1-2
V gene: TRBV6-1
clone size: -
CDR3 protein: CASSHFQGSWFYGYTF
CDR3 DNA: TGTGCCAGCAGTCATTTCCAGGGTTCCTGGTTCTATGGCTACACCTTC

D gene: -
J gene: TRBJ2-1
V gene: TRBV12-3/TRBV12-4
clone size: -
CDR3 protein: CASSLSLTRWDEQFF
CDR3 DNA: TGTGCCAGCAGTTTATCTTTGACTAGGTGGGATGAGCAGTTCTTC

D gene: -
J gene: TRBJ1-2
V gene: TRBV24-1
clone size: few
CDR3 protein: CATSDGKGYGYTF
CDR3 DNA: TGTGCCACCAGTGATGGCAAAGGCTATGGCTACACCTTC

D gene: TRBD1
J gene: TRBJ1-5
V gene: TRBV7-8
clone size: -
CDR3 protein: CASTTGAGNQPQHF
CDR3 DNA: TGTGCCAGCACAACAGGGGCCGGTAATCAGCCCCAGCATTTT

D gene: TRBD1
J gene: TRBJ2-4
V gene: TRBV7-9
clone size: few
CDR3 protein: CASSPRGTGGNIQYF
CDR3 DNA: TGTGCCAGCAGCCCTAGGGGGACAGGGGGGAACATTCAGTACTTC

D gene: -
J gene: TRBJ2-7
V gene: TRBV12-3/TRBV12-4
clone size: -
CDR3 protein: CASSFQLEEEGSYEQYF
CDR3 DNA: TGTGCCAGCAGTTTCCAGCTCGAGGAAGAGGGTTCCTACGAGCAGTACTTC

D gene: TRBD2
J gene: TRBJ2-2
V gene: TRBV20-1
clone size: -
CDR3 protein: CSARVGLAGTGELFF
CDR3 DNA: TGCAGTGCTAGAGTGGGACTAGCGGGCACCGGGGAGCTGTTTTTT

D gene: -
J gene: TRBJ2-1
V gene: TRBV25-1
clone size: -
CDR3 protein: CASSEYYSNEQFF
CDR3 DNA: TGTGCCAGCAGTGAATACTACAGCAATGAGCAGTTCTTC

D gene: -
J gene: TRBJ2-1
V gene: TRBV20-1
clone size: -
CDR3 protein: CSHRTGDEQFF
CDR3 DNA: TGCAGCCACCGGACGGGGGATGAGCAGTTCTTC

D gene: -
J gene: TRBJ2-3
V gene: TRBV20-1
clone size: few
CDR3 protein: CSARERGGSDTQYF
CDR3 DNA: TGCAGTGCTAGAGAGAGGGGCGGGTCAGATACGCAGTATTTT

D gene: TRBD1
J gene: TRBJ2-5
V gene: TRBV25-1
clone size: -
CDR3 protein: CASRSGQGDGETQYF
CDR3 DNA: TGTGCCAGCAGGTCGGGACAGGGGGACGGGGAGACCCAGTACTTC

D gene: TRBD1
J gene: TRBJ2-2
V gene: TRBV19
clone size: -
CDR3 protein: CASTRTGGNTGELFF
CDR3 DNA: TGTGCCAGTACCCGGACAGGGGGGAACACCGGGGAGCTGTTTTTT

D gene: TRBD2
J gene: TRBJ2-7
V gene: TRBV29-1
clone size: few
CDR3 protein: CSVVGLAVEQYF
CDR3 DNA: TGCAGCGTTGTTGGACTAGCGGTCGAGCAGTACTTC

D gene: -
J gene: TRBJ2-7
V gene: TRBV20-1
clone size: many
CDR3 protein: CSAPDHLGYEQYF
CDR3 DNA: TGCAGTGCTCCGGACCACCTTGGGTACGAGCAGTACTTC

D gene: -
J gene: TRBJ2-5
V gene: TRBV9
clone size: -
CDR3 protein: CASSVGPGSKTQYF
CDR3 DNA: TGTGCCAGCAGCGTAGGCCCGGGGTCGAAGACCCAGTACTTC

D gene: -
J gene: TRBJ2-3
V gene: TRBV20-1
clone size: -
CDR3 protein: CSARDGGKGGRIITDTQYF
CDR3 DNA: TGCAGTGCTAGAGATGGGGGTAAAGGAGGAAGAATTATAACAGATACGCAGTATTTT

D gene: -
J gene: TRBJ2-5
V gene: TRBV5-1
clone size: few
CDR3 protein: CASSRTADIQETQYF
CDR3 DNA: TGCGCCAGCAGCCGCACAGCGGACATACAAGAGACCCAGTACTTC

D gene: -
J gene: TRBJ2-7
V gene: TRBV20-1
clone size: -
CDR3 protein: CSASQGGRDEQYF
CDR3 DNA: TGCAGTGCTTCCCAGGGGGGGCGGGACGAGCAGTACTTC

D gene: -
J gene: TRBJ1-5
V gene: TRBV7-8
clone size: few
CDR3 protein: CASSSSNSVQGRSNQPQHF
CDR3 DNA: TGTGCCAGCAGCAGCTCTAACTCGGTGCAGGGGCGTAGCAATCAGCCCCAGCATTTT